The 32 T cell receptor beta chains presented below share a single source sample, sequenced in a study of response to subunit inactivated influenza vaccine. A single record per CDR3 protein comes from TCRdb applying MiXCR to the RT-PCR reads. There are just over 300,000 distinct CDR3 sequences in the sample; around 22% occur only once, and 10% to 13% lies in the top ten. The source was PBMCs from blood, collected about 20 months after vaccination. These receptors were collected from a man between 45 and 75 years old who received an inactivated influenza vaccine.

This chain joins TRBV11-2 and TRBJ2-3; the D is unclear. Trimming stripped 2 bases from V and 4 bases from J, with 4 bases between. CDR3 length: 12 residues. CDR1 and CDR2 (germline): SGHAT, FQNNGV. The CDR3 region has the DNA TGTGCCAGCAGCTTATTTTCAGATACGCAGTATTTT. It translates to CASSLFSDTQYF.

This chain connects TRBV7-9 to TRBJ1-3; tentative D call: TRBD1 (5 bases). Germline CDR1 is SEHNR and CDR2 is FQNEAQ (reference sequence). CDR3 size: 16 residues. V shed 1 base and J shed 0 bases, with 10 bases lying between them. The CDR3 region is CASSLEQVLSGNTIYF. CDR3 coding DNA: TGTGCCAGCAGCTTAGAACAGGTCCTCTCTGGAAACACCATATATTTT.

This chain connects TRBV30 to TRBJ2-1, with D possibly called TRBD1 or TRBD2 (5 bases each). V was cut by 5 bases and J by 0 bases, with 11 bases left in between. The CDR3 sequence is 14 residues long. In germline, CDR1 is GTSNPN, CDR2 SVGIG (reference sequence). CDR3 sequence (DNA): TGTGCCTGGGTCCCAGGGAGCTCCTACAATGAGCAGTTCTTC. Residues: CAWVPGSSYNEQFF.

The chain recombines TRBV28 with TRBJ1-5; weak D call: TRBD1 (5 bases). The CDR3 runs to 11 residues. Looked up from germline, CDR1 is MDHEN and CDR2 is SYDVKM. Trimming left V 7 bases short and J 9 bases short, with 10 bases between. In DNA form, the CDR3 reads TGTGCCAGCACAAACGGGGGGCCCCAGCATTTT. Translating gives CASTNGGPQHF.

This clonotype has more than one count but fewer than ten. The chain carries TRBV20-1 and TRBJ1-5; TRBD1 agrees at 7 bases. After removal of 6 bases from V and 0 bases from J, the junction contained 8 bases not matched to a gene. The length of the CDR3 is 15 residues. Germline CDR1 reads DFQATT; CDR2 reads SNEGSKA (reference sequence). This chain's CDR3 is CSARTGLFSNQPQHF. DNA of the CDR3: TGCAGTGCCAGGACAGGCCTTTTTAGCAATCAGCCCCAGCATTTT.

This clonotype showed up just a few times. The chain links TRBV4-3 to TRBJ2-1, with 10 bases lining up with TRBD2. The CDR3 is 15 residues long. From germline, CDR1 is LGHNA and CDR2 YSLEER. Trimming cost V 3 bases and J 5 bases; bases outside gene matches: 4. The CDR3 is CASSHGLADNNEQFF. CDR3 DNA sequence: TGCGCCAGCAGCCACGGACTAGCGGACAACAATGAGCAGTTCTTC.

In this sample, this clonotype turned up many times. The chain links TRBV6-1 to TRBJ1-6; tentative D call: TRBD1 (5 bases). Germline CDR1 MNHNS, CDR2 SASEGT. The CDR3 contains 16 residues. Trimming removed 3 bases at V and 0 bases at J, with 9 bases between. The CDR3 region has the DNA TGTGCCAGCAGTGATGGTGACAGCTCCTATAATTCACCCCTCCACTTT. Amino acids: CASSDGDSSYNSPLHF.

This clonotype was recorded at least ten times. The V and J genes are TRBV28 and TRBJ1-5, with D unclear. Germline values: CDR1 MDHEN, CDR2 SYDVKM. The V gene lost 5 bases and the J gene lost 2 bases, with 13 bases spanning the gap. This CDR3 comprises 15 residues. The DNA for the CDR3 is TGTGCCAGCAGTCGGACGACCGTCCGCAATCAGCCCCAGCATTTT. Translating it yields CASSRTTVRNQPQHF. The full variable domain, with the rest looked up from reference TRBV28 and TRBJ1-5, is DVKVTQSSRYLVKRTGEKVFLECVQDMDHENMFWYRQDPGLGLRLIYFSYDVKMKEKGDIPEGYSVSREKKERFSLILESASTNQTSMYLCASSRTTVRNQPQHFGDGTRLSIL.

This chain connects TRBV10-3 to TRBJ2-7, with 9 bases identical to TRBD1. The J segment lost 5 bases and the V segment lost 7 bases, leaving 6 bases of the junction unmatched. Per the germline V gene, CDR1 is ENHRY and CDR2 is SYGVKD. This CDR3 has 13 amino acids. The CDR3 DNA follows: TGTGCCATCACGGGACAGGGCAGCAACGAGCAGTACTTC. Its protein product is CAITGQGSNEQYF.

CDR3 DNA: TGTGCCAGCAGCTTAGCGAGCACCGGGGAGCTGTTTTTT. Amino acids: CASSLASTGELFF. This chain connects TRBV7-6 to TRBJ2-2; D not resolved. Per germline, CDR1 SGHVS and CDR2 FNYEAQ. The V end was cut by 0 bases, the J end by 4 bases, with 3 bases between. The CDR3 consists of 13 residues.

The chain is built from TRBV7-9 and TRBJ2-4; no clear D. Trimming pared 5 bases from V and 0 bases from J, leaving 8 bases between. The CDR3 loop spans 14 amino acids. The V gene's germline CDR1 is SEHNR and CDR2 FQNEAQ (reference sequence). The DNA for the CDR3 is TGTGCCAGCAGCCCCCGAGTAGCCAAAAACATTCAGTACTTC. This codes for CASSPRVAKNIQYF.

This sequence joins TRBV3-1 and TRBJ2-7, with 9 bases fitting TRBD1. The CDR3 consists of 16 residues. The junction had 10 bases not matched to a gene; V was cut back by 4 bases and J by 3 bases. The germline V gene has CDR1 LGHDT and CDR2 YNNKEL (reference sequence). This CDR3 is CASSLGTGWMGYEQYF. The CDR3, as DNA: TGTGCCAGCAGCCTCGGGACAGGGTGGATGGGCTACGAGCAGTACTTC.

This clonotype was observed a handful of times. The chain joins TRBV5-1 to TRBJ2-1; TRBD2 agrees at 9 bases. Trimming cost V 4 bases and J 10 bases; bases outside gene matches: 15. CDR1 SGHRS and CDR2 YFSETQ come from the germline V gene. This CDR3 has 16 amino acids. CDR3 bases: TGCGCCAGCAGCATAGGTGACGCGGGAGGGCTAAGAGAGCAGTTCTTC. The encoded protein is CASSIGDAGGLREQFF.

This clonotype came up a few times. The chain recombines TRBV3-1 with TRBJ2-1, with 8 nucleotides matching TRBD1. Germline loops: CDR1 LGHDT, CDR2 YNNKEL (reference sequence). This CDR3 contains 15 residues. V lost 4 bases to trimming and J lost 2 bases; unmatched junction nucleotides: 4. CDR3 sequence (DNA): TGTGCCAGCAGCCGACAGGGGTTGACCTACAATGAGCAGTTCTTC. Protein sequence: CASSRQGLTYNEQFF.

The chain links TRBV7-8 to TRBJ2-2; TRBD2 matches 7 bases. V trimming: 0 bases; J trimming: 6 bases; junction bases outside the gene matches: 7. This CDR3 is 16 amino acids long. The germline V gene encodes CDR1 SGHVS and CDR2 FQNEAQ. DNA for the CDR3: TGTGCCAGCAGCTTAGCGTCCCGGGACTATTCCGGGGAGCTGTTTTTT. Protein: CASSLASRDYSGELFF. Complete variable domain (other parts from reference TRBV7-8 and TRBJ2-2): GAGVSQSPRYKVAKRGQDVALRCDPISGHVSLFWYQQALGQGPEFLTYFQNEAQLDKSGLPSDRFFAERPEGSVSTLKIQRTQQEDSAVYLCASSLASRDYSGELFFGEGSRLTVL.

In its sample, this clonotype was seen many times. The gene calls are TRBV12-3 or TRBV12-4 and TRBJ1-5; D remains ambiguous. V lost 3 bases, J lost 0 bases, and 3 bases lay in between. The CDR3 runs to 13 residues. CDR3 region: CASSFNSNQPQHF. CDR3 nucleotide sequence: TGTGCCAGCAGTTTCAATAGCAATCAGCCCCAGCATTTT.

The CDR3 protein is CASSPTRRPTDTQYF. The CDR3 DNA sequence: TGTGCCAGCAGCCCGACGCGTAGACCCACAGATACGCAGTATTTT. The rearrangement links TRBV12-3 or TRBV12-4 to TRBJ2-3; no clear D gene. This CDR3 region has 15 residues. V shed 6 bases and J shed 2 bases, with 15 bases lying between them.

V usage is TRBV7-9 and J usage is TRBJ2-1; the D gene could be TRBD1 or TRBD2 (6 bases each). Germline loops: CDR1 SEHNR, CDR2 FQNEAQ (reference sequence). The CDR3 extends over 15 amino acids. The V and J ends lost 3 bases and 9 bases respectively, with 18 bases between them. The CDR3 DNA reads as TGTGCCAGCAGCTTTGTTGTGGGACAAGCGGGTGAGCAGTTCTTC. Translation gives CASSFVVGQAGEQFF.

The rearrangement joins TRBV9 to TRBJ1-3; D may be TRBD1 (6 bases). With 3 bases removed from V and 7 bases from J, the gap between germline ends came to 17 bases. This CDR3 comprises 15 residues. The germline CDR1 and CDR2 sequences are SGDLS and YYNGEE. The CDR3 region is CASSETGGLGNTIYF. The CDR3 bases are TGTGCCAGCAGCGAGACAGGTGGCCTTGGGAACACCATATATTTT. The variable domain in full, completed from reference TRBV9 and TRBJ1-3, reads DSGVTQTPKHLITATGQRVTLRCSPRSGDLSVYWYQQSLDQGLQFLIQYYNGEERAKGNILERFSAQQFPDLHSELNLSSLELGDSALYFCASSETGGLGNTIYFGEGSWLTVV.

The DNA of the CDR3 is TGTGCCAGCATCATAGCCGGGACTAGCAGAACCGGGGAGCTGTTTTTT. It is translated as CASIIAGTSRTGELFF. This sequence joins TRBV7-2 and TRBJ2-2, with TRBD2 matching over 9 bases. V was clipped by 7 bases and J by 5 bases; unmatched bases: 11. The CDR3 extends over 16 amino acids. Germline CDR1 is SGHTA and CDR2 is FQGNSA.

This clonotype occurred many times. This rearrangement joins TRBV20-1 to TRBJ1-2; a possible D gene is TRBD1 (6 bases). Trimming removed 3 bases from V and 4 bases from J, with 18 bases in between. This CDR3 has 15 amino acids. Germline values: CDR1 DFQATT, CDR2 SNEGSKA (reference sequence). The CDR3 DNA is TGCAGTGCTAGTGGGGGGGCCCGCCGAGGCTATGGCTACACCTTC. This sequence encodes CSASGGARRGYGYTF.

This clonotype was counted only a few times. V is TRBV7-8 and J is TRBJ1-6; D is uncertain. In germline, CDR1 is SGHVS, CDR2 FQNEAQ. The ends were cut back, 0 bases at V and 5 bases at J, with 11 bases in the middle. The CDR3 is 16 residues long. This CDR3 reads CASSLAVHGDNSPLHF. CDR3 nucleotide sequence: TGTGCCAGCAGCTTAGCTGTCCATGGAGATAATTCACCCCTCCACTTT.

The chain joins TRBV20-1 to TRBJ2-3, with D unclear. From germline, CDR1 is DFQATT and CDR2 SNEGSKA (reference sequence). This CDR3 region has 14 residues. V was cut by 6 bases and J by 0 bases, with 13 bases left in between. CDR3 nucleotides: TGCAGTGCCAAAAACCGAATCAGCACAGATACGCAGTATTTT. Translated: CSAKNRISTDTQYF.

This chain joins TRBV2 and TRBJ1-5; D not certain. The CDR3 runs 14 residues. Germline V gives CDR1 SNHLY, CDR2 FYNNEI. V was pared by 2 bases and J by 5 bases, with 10 bases between. Here the CDR3 DNA reads TGTGCCAGCAGTGAATGGGGAGCACATCAGCCCCAGCATTTT. Translated: CASSEWGAHQPQHF.

This clonotype was detected a few times. This chain joins TRBV5-6 and TRBJ1-5; D perhaps matches TRBD1 (6 bases). The germline V gene encodes CDR1 SGHDT and CDR2 YYEEEE. Trimming stripped 3 bases from V and 3 bases from J, with 16 bases between. There are 16 residues in the CDR3. CDR3 DNA sequence: TGTGCCAGCAGCTCCCTGGGGGGGGCCCCCAATCAGCCCCAGCATTTT. This translates into CASSSLGGAPNQPQHF.

This clonotype has just a few counts. The chain is built from TRBV3-1 and TRBJ2-1; D is unresolved. Between the trimmed V and J ends, which lost 2 bases and 4 bases, there was a span of 3 bases. This CDR3 region has 12 residues. Looked up from germline, CDR1 is LGHDT and CDR2 is YNNKEL (reference sequence). Here the CDR3 reads CASSQLYNEQFF. CDR3 DNA: TGTGCCAGCAGCCAATTGTACAATGAGCAGTTCTTC.

The chain joins TRBV11-2 to TRBJ2-1; 8 bases are shared with TRBD2. J gave up 1 base and V 5 bases, and 4 bases lay outside the gene matches. Germline CDR1 and CDR2: SGHAT and FQNNGV. This CDR3 spans 15 amino acids. The CDR3 here is CASSRTGGSYNEQFF. Here the CDR3 DNA reads TGTGCCAGCAGCCGGACGGGGGGGTCCTACAATGAGCAGTTCTTC. Combining the CDR3 with reference TRBV11-2 and TRBJ2-1 gives the whole variable domain EAGVAQSPRYKIIEKRQSVAFWCNPISGHATLYWYQQILGQGPKLLIQFQNNGVVDDSQLPKDRFSAERLKGVDSTLKIQPAKLEDSAVYLCASSRTGGSYNEQFFGPGTRLTVL.

This clonotype was observed many times. The V gene is TRBV12-3 or TRBV12-4, the J gene TRBJ1-3; D uncertain. V was clipped by 5 bases and J by 2 bases, with 4 bases between them. This CDR3 is 12 amino acids long. CDR3 in amino acids: CASSGTGNTIYF. As DNA, the CDR3 is TGTGCCAGCAGTGGGACTGGAAACACCATATATTTT.

Note on this clonotype: Sequence at one end of the junction differs from germline and may be a read error. CDR3 sequence reads: CASSPTGADNEQFF. The CDR3 region has the DNA TGTGCTAGCAGCCCAACGGGGGCGGATAATGAGCAGTTCTTC. This chain uses TRBV7-7 with TRBJ2-1; D possibly uses TRBD1 or TRBD2 (6 bases each). Per germline, CDR1 SSHAT and CDR2 FNYEAQ (reference sequence). CDR3 length: 14 amino acids.

The CDR3 DNA sequence: TGTGCCAGCAGTGATCTCAGGAACTTCGCTGAAAAACTGTTTTTT. Translation: CASSDLRNFAEKLFF. V usage is TRBV2 and J usage is TRBJ1-4, with D hard to call. The CDR3 totals 15 residues. Germline CDR1 is SNHLY and CDR2 is FYNNEI. Trimming removed 3 bases from V and 7 bases from J, with 15 bases in between.

This chain connects TRBV5-1 to TRBJ1-2; the D is unclear. The CDR3 length is 15 residues. Germline values: CDR1 SGHRS, CDR2 YFSETQ. V was clipped by 4 bases and J by 5 bases, with 18 bases between them. The CDR3 nucleotides are TGCGCCAGCAGCCCAATACCTACGTCCGGATATGGCTACACCTTC. Translation gives CASSPIPTSGYGYTF. The entire variable domain, with the rest obtained from reference TRBV5-1 and TRBJ1-2, is as follows: KAGVTQTPRYLIKTRGQQVTLSCSPISGHRSVSWYQQTPGQGLQFLFEYFSETQRNKGNFPGRFSGRQFSNSRSEMNVSTLELGDSALYLCASSPIPTSGYGYTFGSGTRLTVV.

This clonotype was recorded a few times. The rearrangement joins TRBV27 to TRBJ2-2, with 7 positions matching TRBD2. CDR1 is MNHEY, CDR2 SMNVEV, per germline (reference sequence). The CDR3 is 14 residues long. J was trimmed by 4 bases and V by 4 bases; bases with no gene match: 3. CDR3 bases: TGTGCCAGCAGTTACAAGCGGGGCACCGGGGAGCTGTTTTTT. This translates into CASSYKRGTGELFF.